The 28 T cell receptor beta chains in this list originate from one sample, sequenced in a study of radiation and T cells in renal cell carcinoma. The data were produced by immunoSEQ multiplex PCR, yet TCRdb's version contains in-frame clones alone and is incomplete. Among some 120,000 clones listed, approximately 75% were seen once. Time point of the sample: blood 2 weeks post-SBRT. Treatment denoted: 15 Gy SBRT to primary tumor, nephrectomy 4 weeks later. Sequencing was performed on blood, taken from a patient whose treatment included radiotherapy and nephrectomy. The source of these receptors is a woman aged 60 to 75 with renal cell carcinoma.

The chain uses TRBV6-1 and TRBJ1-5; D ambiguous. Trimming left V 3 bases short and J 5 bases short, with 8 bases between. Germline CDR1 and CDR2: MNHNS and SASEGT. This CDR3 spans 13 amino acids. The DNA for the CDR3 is TGTGCCAGCAGTGAGGCCCGGGATCAGCCCCAGCATTTT. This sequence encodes CASSEARDQPQHF.

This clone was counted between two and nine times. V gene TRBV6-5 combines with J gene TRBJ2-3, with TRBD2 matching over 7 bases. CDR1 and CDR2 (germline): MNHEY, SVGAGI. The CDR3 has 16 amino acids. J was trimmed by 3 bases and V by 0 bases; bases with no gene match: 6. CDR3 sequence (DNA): TGTGCCAGCAGTTACTCGGCGGGAGTTCGGACAGATACGCAGTATTTT. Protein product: CASSYSAGVRTDTQYF.

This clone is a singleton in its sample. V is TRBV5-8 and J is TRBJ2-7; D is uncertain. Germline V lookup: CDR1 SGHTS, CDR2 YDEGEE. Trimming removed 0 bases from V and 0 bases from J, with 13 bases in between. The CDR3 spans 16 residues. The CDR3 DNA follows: TGTGCCAGCAGCTTGGTACTGGCGGAGAGCTCCTACGAGCAGTACTTC. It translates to CASSLVLAESSYEQYF.

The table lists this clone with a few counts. Here the CDR3 reads CASSYPNQPQHF. The CDR3 DNA sequence: TGTGCCAGCAGTTACCCCAATCAGCCCCAGCATTTT. This chain uses TRBV28 with TRBJ1-5; no definite D call. This CDR3 has 12 amino acids. The V end lost 4 bases, the J end lost 3 bases, and 4 bases lay between the germline ends. The germline V gene has CDR1 MDHEN and CDR2 SYDVKM. Full variable domain (remainder filled in from reference TRBV28 and TRBJ1-5): DVKVTQSSRYLVKRTGEKVFLECVQDMDHENMFWYRQDPGLGLRLIYFSYDVKMKEKGDIPEGYSVSREKKERFSLILESASTNQTSMYLCASSYPNQPQHFGDGTRLSIL.

The CDR3 spells CASLTQGNTEAFF. The DNA of the CDR3 is TGTGCCAGCCTAACCCAGGGGAACACTGAAGCTTTCTTT. The chain employs TRBV2 and TRBJ1-1, with D perhaps matching TRBD1 (5 bases). V dropped 8 bases and J dropped 1 base, with 11 bases sitting between them. The CDR3 is 13 residues long. CDR1 SNHLY and CDR2 FYNNEI come from the germline V gene.

The CDR3 protein is CASSNERVADTQYF. The DNA for the CDR3 is TGCGCCAGCTCTAATGAGCGGGTGGCAGATACGCAGTATTTT. V gene TRBV5-1 combines with J gene TRBJ2-3; possibly TRBD2 for D (6 bases). V gave up 7 bases and J gave up 4 bases, with 16 bases separating them. The CDR3 runs to 14 residues. In germline, CDR1 is SGHRS, CDR2 YFSETQ.

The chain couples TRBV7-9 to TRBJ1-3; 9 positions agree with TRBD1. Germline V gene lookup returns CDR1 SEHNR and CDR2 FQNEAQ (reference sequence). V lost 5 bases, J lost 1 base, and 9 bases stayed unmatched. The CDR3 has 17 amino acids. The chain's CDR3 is CASSPRDRVGSGNTIYF. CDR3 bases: TGTGCCAGCAGCCCCCGGGACAGGGTTGGATCTGGAAACACCATATATTTT.

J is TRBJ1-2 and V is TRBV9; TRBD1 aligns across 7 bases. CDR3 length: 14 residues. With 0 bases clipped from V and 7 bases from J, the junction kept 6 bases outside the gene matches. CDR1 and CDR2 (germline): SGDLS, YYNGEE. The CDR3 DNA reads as TGTGCCAGCAGCGTAGCTACGGGGGACAGTGGCTACACCTTC. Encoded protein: CASSVATGDSGYTF.

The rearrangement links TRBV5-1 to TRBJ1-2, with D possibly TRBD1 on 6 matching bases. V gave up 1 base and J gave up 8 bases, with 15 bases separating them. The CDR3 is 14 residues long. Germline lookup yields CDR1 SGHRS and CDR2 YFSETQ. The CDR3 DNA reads TGCGCCAGCAGCTTGACAGCAGGGGATGGCGGCTACACCTTC. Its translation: CASSLTAGDGGYTF.

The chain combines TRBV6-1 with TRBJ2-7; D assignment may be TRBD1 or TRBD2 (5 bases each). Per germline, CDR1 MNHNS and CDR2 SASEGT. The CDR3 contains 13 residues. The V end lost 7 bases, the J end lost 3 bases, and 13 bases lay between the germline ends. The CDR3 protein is CASMAGRFYEQYF. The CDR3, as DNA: TGTGCCAGCATGGCAGGGAGATTCTACGAGCAGTACTTC.

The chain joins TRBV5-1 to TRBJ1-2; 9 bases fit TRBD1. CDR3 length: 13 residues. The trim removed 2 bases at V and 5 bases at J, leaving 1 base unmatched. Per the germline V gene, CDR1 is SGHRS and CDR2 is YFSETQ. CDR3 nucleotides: TGCGCCAGCAGCTTCGGGACAGGGTATGGCTACACCTTC. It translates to CASSFGTGYGYTF.

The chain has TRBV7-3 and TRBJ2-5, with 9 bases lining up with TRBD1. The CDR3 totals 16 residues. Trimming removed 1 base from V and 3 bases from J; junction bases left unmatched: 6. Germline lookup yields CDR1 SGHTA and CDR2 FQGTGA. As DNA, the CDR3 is TGTGCCAGCAGCTTAAGCCCCCGGACAGGGGAAGAGACCCAGTACTTC. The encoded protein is CASSLSPRTGEETQYF.

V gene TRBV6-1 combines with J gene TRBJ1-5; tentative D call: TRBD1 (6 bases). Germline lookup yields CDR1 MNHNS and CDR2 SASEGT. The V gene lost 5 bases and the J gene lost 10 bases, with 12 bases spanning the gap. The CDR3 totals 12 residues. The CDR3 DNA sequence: TGTGCCAGCAGTCTACGGGACACTCCCCAGCATTTT. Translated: CASSLRDTPQHF.

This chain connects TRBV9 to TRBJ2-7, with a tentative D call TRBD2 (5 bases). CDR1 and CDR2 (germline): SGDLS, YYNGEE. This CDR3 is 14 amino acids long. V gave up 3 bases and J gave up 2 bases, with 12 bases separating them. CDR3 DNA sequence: TGTGCCAGCAGCGCCGGACTGATCCCCTACGAGCAGTACTTC. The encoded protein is CASSAGLIPYEQYF.

CDR3 sequence (DNA): TGTGCCAGCAGCTTAGAACCAGGTTTGGCCGAGCAGTACTTC. This translates into CASSLEPGLAEQYF. The V and J genes are TRBV11-2 and TRBJ2-7, with D unclear. This CDR3 is 14 amino acids long. Germline values: CDR1 SGHAT, CDR2 FQNNGV. V was trimmed by 0 bases and J by 6 bases, leaving 12 bases between them.

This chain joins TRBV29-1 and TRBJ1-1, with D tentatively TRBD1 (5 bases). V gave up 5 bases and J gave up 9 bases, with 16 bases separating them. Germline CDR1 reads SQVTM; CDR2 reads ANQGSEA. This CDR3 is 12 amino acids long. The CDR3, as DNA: TGCAGCGTTCAATTTCGACAGACACAAGCTTTCTTT. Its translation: CSVQFRQTQAFF.

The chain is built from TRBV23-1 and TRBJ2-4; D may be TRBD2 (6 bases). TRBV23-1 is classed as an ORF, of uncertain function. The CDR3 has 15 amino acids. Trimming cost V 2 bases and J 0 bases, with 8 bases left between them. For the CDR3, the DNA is TGCGCCAGCAGTCAAGCGGGGCGAGCCAAAAACATTCAGTACTTC. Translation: CASSQAGRAKNIQYF.

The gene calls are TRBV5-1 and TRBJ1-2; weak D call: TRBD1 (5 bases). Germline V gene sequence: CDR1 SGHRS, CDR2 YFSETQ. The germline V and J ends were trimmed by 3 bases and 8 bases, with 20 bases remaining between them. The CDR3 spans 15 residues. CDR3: CASSSGPQEAGGYTF. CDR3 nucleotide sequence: TGCGCCAGCAGCTCGGGACCCCAGGAGGCGGGCGGCTACACCTTC.

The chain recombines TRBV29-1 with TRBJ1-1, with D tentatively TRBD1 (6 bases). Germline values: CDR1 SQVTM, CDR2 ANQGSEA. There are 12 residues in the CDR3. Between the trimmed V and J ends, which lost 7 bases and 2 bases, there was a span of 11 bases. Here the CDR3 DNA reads TGCAGCGGTGGACAGAGAAACACTGAAGCTTTCTTT. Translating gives CSGGQRNTEAFF. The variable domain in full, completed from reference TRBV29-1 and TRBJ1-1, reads SAVISQKPSRDICQRGTSLTIQCQVDSQVTMMFWYRQQPGQSLTLIATANQGSEATYESGFVIDKFPISRPNLTFSTLTVSNMSPEDSSIYLCSGGQRNTEAFFGQGTRLTVV.

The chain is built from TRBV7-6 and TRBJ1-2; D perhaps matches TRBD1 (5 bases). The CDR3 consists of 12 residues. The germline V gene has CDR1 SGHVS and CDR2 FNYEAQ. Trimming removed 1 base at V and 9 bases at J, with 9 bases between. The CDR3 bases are TGTGCCAGCAGCTTAGGGGGCAGAAGCTACACCTTC. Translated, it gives CASSLGGRSYTF.

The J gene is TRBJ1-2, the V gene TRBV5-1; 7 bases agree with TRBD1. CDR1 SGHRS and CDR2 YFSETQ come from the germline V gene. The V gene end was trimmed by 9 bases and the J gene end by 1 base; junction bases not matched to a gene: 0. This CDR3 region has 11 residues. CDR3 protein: CANRGNYGYTF. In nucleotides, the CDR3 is TGCGCCAACAGGGGTAACTATGGCTACACCTTC.

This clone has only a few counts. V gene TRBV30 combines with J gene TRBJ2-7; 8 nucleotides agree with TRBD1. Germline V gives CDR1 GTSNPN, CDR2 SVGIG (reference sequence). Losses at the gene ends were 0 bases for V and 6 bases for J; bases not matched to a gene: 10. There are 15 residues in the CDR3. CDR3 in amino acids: CAWSVHRTGTSEQYF. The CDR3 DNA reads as TGTGCCTGGAGTGTTCACAGGACAGGGACCTCCGAGCAGTACTTC.

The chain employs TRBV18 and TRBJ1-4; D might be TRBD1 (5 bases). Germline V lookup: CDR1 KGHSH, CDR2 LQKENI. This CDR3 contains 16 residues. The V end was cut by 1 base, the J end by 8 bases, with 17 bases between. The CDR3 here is CASSPLSAPGNEKLFF. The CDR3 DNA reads TGTGCCAGCTCACCACTTTCAGCCCCAGGGAACGAAAAACTGTTTTTT.

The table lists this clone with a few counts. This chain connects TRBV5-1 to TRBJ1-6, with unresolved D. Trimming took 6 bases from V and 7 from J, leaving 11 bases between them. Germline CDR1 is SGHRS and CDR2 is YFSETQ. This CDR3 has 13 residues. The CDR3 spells CASNLDGNSPLHF. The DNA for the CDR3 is TGCGCCAGCAATTTGGACGGGAATTCACCCCTCCACTTT.

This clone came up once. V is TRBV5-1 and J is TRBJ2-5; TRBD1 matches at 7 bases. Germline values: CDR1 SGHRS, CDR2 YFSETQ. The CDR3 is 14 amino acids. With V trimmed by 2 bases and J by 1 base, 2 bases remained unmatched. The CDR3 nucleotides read TGCGCCAGCAGCTTCCGGGACAGCCAAGAGACCCAGTACTTC. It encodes CASSFRDSQETQYF. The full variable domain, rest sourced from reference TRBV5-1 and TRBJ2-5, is KAGVTQTPRYLIKTRGQQVTLSCSPISGHRSVSWYQQTPGQGLQFLFEYFSETQRNKGNFPGRFSGRQFSNSRSEMNVSTLELGDSALYLCASSFRDSQETQYFGPGTRLLVL.

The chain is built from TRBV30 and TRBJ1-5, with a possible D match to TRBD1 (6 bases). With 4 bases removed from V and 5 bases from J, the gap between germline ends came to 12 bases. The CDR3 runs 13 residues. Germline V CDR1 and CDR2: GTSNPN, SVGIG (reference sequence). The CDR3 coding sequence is TGTGCCTGGAATGGGGGGCGCGATCAGCCCCAGCATTTT. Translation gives CAWNGGRDQPQHF.

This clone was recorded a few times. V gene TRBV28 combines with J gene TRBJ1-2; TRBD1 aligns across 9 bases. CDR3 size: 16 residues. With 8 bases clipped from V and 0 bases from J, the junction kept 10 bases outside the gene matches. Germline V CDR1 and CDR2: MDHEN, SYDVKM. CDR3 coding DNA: TGTGCCAGCGCATCACAGGGGGCGAATACTAACTATGGCTACACCTTC. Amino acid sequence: CASASQGANTNYGYTF.

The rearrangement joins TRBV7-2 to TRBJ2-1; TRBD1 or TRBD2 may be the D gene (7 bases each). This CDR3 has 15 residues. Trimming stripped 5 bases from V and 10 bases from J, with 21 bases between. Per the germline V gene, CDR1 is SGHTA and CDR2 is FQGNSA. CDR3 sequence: CASSPWGQGGHEQFF. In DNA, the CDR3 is TGTGCCAGCAGCCCTTGGGGGCAGGGGGGGCACGAGCAGTTCTTC. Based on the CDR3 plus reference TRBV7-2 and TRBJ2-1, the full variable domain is GAGVSQSPSNKVTEKGKDVELRCDPISGHTALYWYRQSLGQGLEFLIYFQGNSAPDKSGLPSDRFSAERTGGSVSTLTIQRTQQEDSAVYLCASSPWGQGGHEQFFGPGTRLTVL.